This T cell receptor (beta chain) was obtained from a study of PD-L1 blockade in urothelial cancer. Across the whole study: At 3 weeks after treatment start (second dose) and again at 6 weeks, blood was analyzed. Study-wide findings and caveats: When measured at 3 weeks, tumor-associated blood clones expanded more in durable-benefit patients.

Libraries were prepared by immunoSEQ multiplex PCR; TCRdb keeps only in-frame clonotypes and omits some of them. The sample lists 70,000 or so clones, about 90% occurring once. Trimming pared 5 bases from V and 0 bases from J, leaving 8 bases between. Germline-derived CDR1 and CDR2 are WSHSY and SAAADI. The CDR3 extends over 14 amino acids. Regarding this clone: Antigen specificity is unknown.

Time point noted: pretreatment peripheral blood. Between 1 and 8 samples per patient were obtained, pretreatment and on-treatment. This receptor was obtained from a man aged 70 or older with urothelial cancer. The V call is TRBV10-2, the J call TRBJ1-5; the D gene is possibly TRBD1 (5 bases). The sequences come from PBMCs, collected around atezolizumab (anti-PD-L1) treatment. The CDR3 reads CASSQTVSNQPQHF. DNA of the CDR3: TGCGCCAGCAGTCAGACAGTTAGCAATCAGCCCCAGCATTTT.